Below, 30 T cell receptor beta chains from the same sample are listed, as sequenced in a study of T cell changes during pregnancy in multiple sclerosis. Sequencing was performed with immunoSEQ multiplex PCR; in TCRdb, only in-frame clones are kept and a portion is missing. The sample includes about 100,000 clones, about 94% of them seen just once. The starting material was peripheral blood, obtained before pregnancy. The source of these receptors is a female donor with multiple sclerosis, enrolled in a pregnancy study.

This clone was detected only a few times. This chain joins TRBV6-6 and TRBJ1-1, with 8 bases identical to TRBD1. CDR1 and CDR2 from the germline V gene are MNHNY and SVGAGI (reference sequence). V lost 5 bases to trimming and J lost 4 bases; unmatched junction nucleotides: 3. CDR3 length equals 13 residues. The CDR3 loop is CASSKQGGTEAFF. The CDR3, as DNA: TGTGCCAGCAGTAAACAGGGGGGCACTGAAGCTTTCTTT.

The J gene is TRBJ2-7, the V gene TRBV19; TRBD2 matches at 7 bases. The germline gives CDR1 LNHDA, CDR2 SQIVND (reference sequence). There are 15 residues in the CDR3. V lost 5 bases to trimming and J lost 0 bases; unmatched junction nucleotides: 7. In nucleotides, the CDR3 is TGTGCCAGTAGTGGTTGGGGGGGGAACTCCTACGAGCAGTACTTC. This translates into CASSGWGGNSYEQYF.

The CDR3 protein is CASRDTGASYEQYF. The CDR3, as DNA: TGTGCCAGCAGAGACACAGGCGCCTCCTACGAGCAGTACTTC. The chain links TRBV2 to TRBJ2-7; the D gene is possibly TRBD1 (5 bases). Trimming took off 6 bases at V and 0 bases at J, with 12 bases between the two ends. The length of the CDR3 is 14 residues. The germline V gene encodes CDR1 SNHLY and CDR2 FYNNEI.

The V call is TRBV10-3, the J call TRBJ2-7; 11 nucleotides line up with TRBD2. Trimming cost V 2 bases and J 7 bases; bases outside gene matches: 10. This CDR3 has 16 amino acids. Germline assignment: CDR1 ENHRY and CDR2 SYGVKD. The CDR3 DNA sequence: TGTGCCATCAGTGAGGGGGTAGCGGGAGGGCCACGGGAGCAGTACTTC. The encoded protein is CAISEGVAGGPREQYF.

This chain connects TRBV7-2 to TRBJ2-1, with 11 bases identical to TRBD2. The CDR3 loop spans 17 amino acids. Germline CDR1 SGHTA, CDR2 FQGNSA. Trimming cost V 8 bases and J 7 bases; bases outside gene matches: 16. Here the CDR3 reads CASHTRPLAGGGNEQFF. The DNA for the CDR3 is TGTGCCAGCCATACCCGTCCCCTAGCGGGAGGAGGAAATGAGCAGTTCTTC.

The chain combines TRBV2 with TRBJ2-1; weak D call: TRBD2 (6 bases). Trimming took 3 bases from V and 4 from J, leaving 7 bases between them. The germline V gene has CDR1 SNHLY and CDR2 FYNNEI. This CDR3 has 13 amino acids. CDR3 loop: CASSEGLYNEQFF. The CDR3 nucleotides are TGTGCCAGCAGTGAGGGACTGTACAATGAGCAGTTCTTC.

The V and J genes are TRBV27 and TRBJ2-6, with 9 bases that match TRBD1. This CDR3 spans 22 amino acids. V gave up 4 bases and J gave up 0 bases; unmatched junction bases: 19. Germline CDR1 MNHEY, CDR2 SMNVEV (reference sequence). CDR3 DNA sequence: TGTGCCAGCAGTTCTCAACTCCGGGACAGGGATTTTCAAAGCTCTGGGGCCAACGTCCTGACTTTC. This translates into CASSSQLRDRDFQSSGANVLTF. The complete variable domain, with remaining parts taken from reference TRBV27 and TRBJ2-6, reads EAQVTQNPRYLITVTGKKLTVTCSQNMNHEYMSWYRQDPGLGLRQIYYSMNVEVTDKGDVPEGYKVSRKEKRNFPLILESPSPNQTSLYFCASSSQLRDRDFQSSGANVLTFGAGSRLTVL.

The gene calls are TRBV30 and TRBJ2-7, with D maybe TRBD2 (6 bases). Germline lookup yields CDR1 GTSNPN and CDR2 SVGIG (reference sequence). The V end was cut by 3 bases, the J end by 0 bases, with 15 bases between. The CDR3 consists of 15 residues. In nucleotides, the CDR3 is TGTGCCTGGAGCAGGGAGGTAGCTCGCTCCTACGAGCAGTACTTC. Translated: CAWSREVARSYEQYF.

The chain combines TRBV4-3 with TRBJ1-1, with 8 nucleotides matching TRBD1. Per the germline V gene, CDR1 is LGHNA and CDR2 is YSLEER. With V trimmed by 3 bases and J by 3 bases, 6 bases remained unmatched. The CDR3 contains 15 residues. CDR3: CASSQADREYTEAFF. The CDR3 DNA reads TGCGCCAGCAGCCAGGCGGACAGGGAATACACTGAAGCTTTCTTT.

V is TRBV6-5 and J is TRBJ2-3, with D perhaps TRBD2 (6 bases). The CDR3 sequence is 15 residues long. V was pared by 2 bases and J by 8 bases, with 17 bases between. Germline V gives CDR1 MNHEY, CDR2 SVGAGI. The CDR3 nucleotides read TGTGCCAGCAGTTACGACGGACCGCGGGGTTCTACGCAGTATTTT. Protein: CASSYDGPRGSTQYF.

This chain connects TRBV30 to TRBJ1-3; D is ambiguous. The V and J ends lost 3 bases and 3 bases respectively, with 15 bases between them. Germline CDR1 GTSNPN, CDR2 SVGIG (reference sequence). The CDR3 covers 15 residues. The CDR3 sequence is CAWRSLGWFGNTIYF. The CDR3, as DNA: TGTGCCTGGAGATCCCTCGGGTGGTTTGGAAACACCATATATTTT.

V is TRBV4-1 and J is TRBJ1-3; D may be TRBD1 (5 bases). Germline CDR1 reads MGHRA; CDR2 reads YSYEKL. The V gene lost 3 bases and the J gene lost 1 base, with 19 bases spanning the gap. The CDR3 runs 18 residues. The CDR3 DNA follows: TGCGCCAGCAGCCAGGCCGGGCGTAGGGGAAGATCTGGAAACACCATATATTTT. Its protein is CASSQAGRRGRSGNTIYF.

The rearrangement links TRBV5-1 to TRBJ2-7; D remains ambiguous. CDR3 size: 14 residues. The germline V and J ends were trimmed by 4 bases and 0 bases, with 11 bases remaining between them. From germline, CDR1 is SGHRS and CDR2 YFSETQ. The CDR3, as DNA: TGCGCCAGCAGCCCAACGCGGAGCTCCTACGAGCAGTACTTC. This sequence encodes CASSPTRSSYEQYF.

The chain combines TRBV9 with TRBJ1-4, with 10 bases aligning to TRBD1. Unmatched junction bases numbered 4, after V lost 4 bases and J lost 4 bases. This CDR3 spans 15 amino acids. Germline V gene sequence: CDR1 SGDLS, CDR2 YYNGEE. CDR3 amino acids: CASSKGQGFNEKLFF. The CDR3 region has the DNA TGTGCCAGCAGCAAGGGACAGGGGTTTAATGAAAAACTGTTTTTT.

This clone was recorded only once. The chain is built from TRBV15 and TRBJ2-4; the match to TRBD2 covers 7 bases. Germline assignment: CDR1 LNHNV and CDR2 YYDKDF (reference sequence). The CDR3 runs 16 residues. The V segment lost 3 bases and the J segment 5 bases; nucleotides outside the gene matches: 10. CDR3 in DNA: TGTGCCACCAGCAGGGGGGGGTTTGGTGGCCAAAACATTCAGTACTTC. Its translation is CATSRGGFGGQNIQYF.

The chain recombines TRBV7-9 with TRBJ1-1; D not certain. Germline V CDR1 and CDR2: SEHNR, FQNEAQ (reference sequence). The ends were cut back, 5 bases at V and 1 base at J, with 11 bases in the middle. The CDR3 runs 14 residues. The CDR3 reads CASSPSSPNTEAFF. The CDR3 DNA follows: TGTGCCAGCAGCCCCTCTTCCCCGAACACTGAAGCTTTCTTT.

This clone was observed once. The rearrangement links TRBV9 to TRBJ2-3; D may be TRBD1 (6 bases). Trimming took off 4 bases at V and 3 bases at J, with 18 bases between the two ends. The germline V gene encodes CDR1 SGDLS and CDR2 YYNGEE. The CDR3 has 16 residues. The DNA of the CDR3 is TGTGCCAGCAGCCCACGGAGGTCCCAGGGGACAGATACGCAGTATTTT. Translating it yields CASSPRRSQGTDTQYF. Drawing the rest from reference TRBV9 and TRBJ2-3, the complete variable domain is DSGVTQTPKHLITATGQRVTLRCSPRSGDLSVYWYQQSLDQGLQFLIQYYNGEERAKGNILERFSAQQFPDLHSELNLSSLELGDSALYFCASSPRRSQGTDTQYFGPGTRLTVL.

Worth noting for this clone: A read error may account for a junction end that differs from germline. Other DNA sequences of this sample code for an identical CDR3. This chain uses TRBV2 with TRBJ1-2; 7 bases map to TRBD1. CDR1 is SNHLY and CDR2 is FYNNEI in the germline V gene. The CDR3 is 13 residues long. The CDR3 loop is CASSEGQAYGYTF. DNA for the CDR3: TGTGCCAGCAGCGAAGGACAGGCCTATGGCTACACCTTC. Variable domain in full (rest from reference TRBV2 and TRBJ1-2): EPEVTQTPSHQVTQMGQEVILRCVPISNHLYFYWYRQILGQKVEFLVSFYNNEISEKSEIFDDQFSVERPDGSNFTLKIRSTKLEDSAMYFCASSEGQAYGYTFGSGTRLTVV.

CDR3 loop: CASSFTGGSSYNEQFF. As DNA, the CDR3 is TGTGCCAGCAGCTTTACGGGGGGAAGCTCCTACAATGAGCAGTTCTTC. This chain joins TRBV7-2 and TRBJ2-1, with TRBD2 identical over 7 bases. The CDR3 runs 16 residues. The trim removed 3 bases at V and 0 bases at J, leaving 5 bases unmatched. Germline V gene data show CDR1 as SGHTA and CDR2 as FQGNSA.

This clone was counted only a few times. CDR3 nucleotide sequence: TGCGCCAGCAGCCAAGAAGCCTCGCGTCCAGGGGGCTACACCTTC. Encoded protein: CASSQEASRPGGYTF. The chain is built from TRBV4-1 and TRBJ1-2; tentative D call: TRBD1 (5 bases). Germline V gene sequence: CDR1 MGHRA, CDR2 YSYEKL. The length of the CDR3 is 15 residues. The ends were cut back, 0 bases at V and 8 bases at J, with 16 bases in the middle.

Written as DNA, the CDR3 is TGTGCCAGCAGCGCCCAGGGGGCAGGCAATCAGCCCCAGCATTTT. This gives the protein CASSAQGAGNQPQHF. The chain uses TRBV9 and TRBJ1-5; 8 nucleotides match TRBD1. The length of the CDR3 is 15 residues. Looked up from germline, CDR1 is SGDLS and CDR2 is YYNGEE. The V gene end was trimmed by 3 bases and the J gene end by 2 bases; junction bases not matched to a gene: 4.

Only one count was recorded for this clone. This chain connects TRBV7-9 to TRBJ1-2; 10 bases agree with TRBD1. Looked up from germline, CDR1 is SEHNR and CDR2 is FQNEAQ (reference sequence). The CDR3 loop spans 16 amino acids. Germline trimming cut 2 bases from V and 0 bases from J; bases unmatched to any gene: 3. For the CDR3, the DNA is TGTGCCAGCAGCTTACTGGGACAGGGGACTAACTATGGCTACACCTTC. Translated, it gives CASSLLGQGTNYGYTF. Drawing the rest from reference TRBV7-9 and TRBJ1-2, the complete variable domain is DTGVSQNPRHKITKRGQNVTFRCDPISEHNRLYWYRQTLGQGPEFLTYFQNEAQLEKSRLLSDRFSAERPKGSFSTLEIQRTEQGDSAMYLCASSLLGQGTNYGYTFGSGTRLTVV.

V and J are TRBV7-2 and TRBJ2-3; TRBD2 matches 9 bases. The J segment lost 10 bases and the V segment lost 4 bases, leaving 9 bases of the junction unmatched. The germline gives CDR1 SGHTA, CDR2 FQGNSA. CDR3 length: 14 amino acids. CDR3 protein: CASSSGLAFWAQYF. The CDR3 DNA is TGTGCCAGCAGCTCGGGACTAGCTTTCTGGGCGCAGTATTTT.

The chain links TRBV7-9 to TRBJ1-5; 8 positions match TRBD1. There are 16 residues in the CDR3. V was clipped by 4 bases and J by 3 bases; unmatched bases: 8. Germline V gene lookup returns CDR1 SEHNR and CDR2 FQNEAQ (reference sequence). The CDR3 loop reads CASSSGQGGYNQPQHF. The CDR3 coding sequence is TGTGCCAGCAGCTCTGGACAGGGAGGATACAATCAGCCCCAGCATTTT.

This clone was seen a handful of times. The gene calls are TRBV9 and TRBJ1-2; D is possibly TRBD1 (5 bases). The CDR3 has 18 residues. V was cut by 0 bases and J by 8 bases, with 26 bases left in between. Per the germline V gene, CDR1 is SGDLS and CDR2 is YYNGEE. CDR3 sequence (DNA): TGTGCCAGCAGCGTAGTAACAGGCGACTTCACGGCCTCTAAGGGCTACACCTTC. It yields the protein CASSVVTGDFTASKGYTF.

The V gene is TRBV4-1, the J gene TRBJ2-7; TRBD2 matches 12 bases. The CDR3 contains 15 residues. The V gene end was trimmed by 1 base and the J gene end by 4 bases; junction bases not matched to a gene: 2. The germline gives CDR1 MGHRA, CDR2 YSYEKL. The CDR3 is CASSQVGLAGYEQYF. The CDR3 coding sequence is TGCGCCAGCAGCCAAGTGGGACTAGCGGGTTACGAGCAGTACTTC.

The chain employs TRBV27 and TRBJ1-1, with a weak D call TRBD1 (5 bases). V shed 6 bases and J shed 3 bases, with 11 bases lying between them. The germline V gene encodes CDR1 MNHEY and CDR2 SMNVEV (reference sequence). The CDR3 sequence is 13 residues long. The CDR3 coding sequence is TGTGCCAGCAGCGGGTTAGGGGACACTGAAGCTTTCTTT. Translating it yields CASSGLGDTEAFF.

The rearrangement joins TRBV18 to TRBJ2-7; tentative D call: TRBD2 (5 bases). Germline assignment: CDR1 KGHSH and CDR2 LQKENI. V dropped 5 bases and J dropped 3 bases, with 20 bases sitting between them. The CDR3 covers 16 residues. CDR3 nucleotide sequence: TGTGCCAGCTCAGAACTAGAAACGTACTTTCTCTACGAGCAGTACTTC. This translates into CASSELETYFLYEQYF.

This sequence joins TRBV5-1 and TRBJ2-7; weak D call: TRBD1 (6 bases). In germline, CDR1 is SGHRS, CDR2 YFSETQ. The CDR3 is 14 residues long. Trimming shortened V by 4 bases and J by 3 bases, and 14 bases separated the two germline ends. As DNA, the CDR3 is TGCGCCAGCAGCCCCAGACAGGTAAACTACGAGCAGTACTTC. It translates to CASSPRQVNYEQYF.

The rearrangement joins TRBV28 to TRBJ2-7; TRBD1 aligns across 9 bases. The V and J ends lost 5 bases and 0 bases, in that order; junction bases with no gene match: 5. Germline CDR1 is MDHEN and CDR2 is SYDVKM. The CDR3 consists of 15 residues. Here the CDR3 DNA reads TGTGCCAGCAGTACCCCGGGACAGGGCTCCTACGAGCAGTACTTC. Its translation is CASSTPGQGSYEQYF.